Following are 8 T cell receptor beta chains from one sample sequenced in a study of shared T cell receptors in the human thymus. The protocol was immunoSEQ multiplex PCR, while the TCRdb copy is restricted to in-frame clones and leaves out a portion. The sample records about 500,000 clones, 70% to 80% being singletons. This same sample was also taken into another study, of human thymus T cells.

The specimen sequenced was thymocytes. These receptors all stem from a boy younger than two with a congenital heart defect.

V and J are TRBV6-1 and TRBJ2-1, with unresolved D. V gave up 5 bases and J gave up 0 bases, with 8 bases separating them. Per germline, CDR1 MNHNS and CDR2 SASEGT. The CDR3 covers 14 residues. The chain's CDR3 is CASSRPSSYNEQFF. The CDR3 DNA is TGTGCCAGCAGTAGGCCTAGCTCCTACAATGAGCAGTTCTTC.

The CDR3 loop is CASSRQLELEQFF. The CDR3 DNA sequence: TGCGCCAGCAGCCGCCAACTAGAACTTGAGCAGTTCTTC. V and J are TRBV4-3 and TRBJ2-1; D possibly corresponds to TRBD2 (5 bases). CDR3 length: 13 residues. Germline V gene lookup returns CDR1 LGHNA and CDR2 YSLEER. The V end was cut by 4 bases, the J end by 9 bases, with 13 bases between.

V and J are TRBV4-2 and TRBJ2-7; 9 nucleotides agree with TRBD2. This CDR3 is 16 amino acids long. With V trimmed by 1 base and J by 5 bases, 9 bases remained unmatched. The V gene's germline CDR1 is LGHNA and CDR2 YNFKEQ. CDR3 in amino acids: CASSQGSSGDPHEQYF. The DNA for the CDR3 is TGTGCCAGCAGCCAAGGATCTAGCGGGGACCCCCACGAGCAGTACTTC.

The rearrangement links TRBV28 to TRBJ2-3, with 9 positions matching TRBD2. V was pared by 6 bases and J by 4 bases, with 8 bases of the junction left unmatched. Germline CDR1 and CDR2: MDHEN and SYDVKM. The CDR3 has 15 amino acids. The CDR3 loop is CASSPSSGTADTQYF. DNA of the CDR3: TGTGCCAGCAGCCCCTCTAGCGGGACCGCAGATACGCAGTATTTT.

The V and J genes are TRBV15 and TRBJ1-2, with a possible D match to TRBD1 (5 bases). Germline-derived CDR1 and CDR2 are LNHNV and YYDKDF (reference sequence). Trimming stripped 0 bases from V and 6 bases from J, with 11 bases between. This CDR3 comprises 14 residues. CDR3 bases: TGTGCCACCAGCAGAGATAGGGGCAGTCATGGCTACACCTTC. This codes for CATSRDRGSHGYTF.

V is TRBV4-3 and J is TRBJ2-2, with TRBD1 matching over 8 bases. This CDR3 contains 17 residues. CDR1 and CDR2 (germline): LGHNA, YSLEER. The V and J ends lost 0 bases and 8 bases, in that order; junction bases with no gene match: 11. The CDR3 region has the DNA TGCGCCAGCAGCCAAGATGGGCCTGGACAGGGAGGAGGGGAGCTGTTTTTT. It is translated as CASSQDGPGQGGGELFF.

Of note for this clone: Other DNA variants within this sample encode the same CDR3. The gene calls are TRBV27 and TRBJ2-7; TRBD1 aligns across 7 bases. The CDR3 has 13 residues. J gave up 2 bases and V 3 bases, and 1 base lay outside the gene matches. The germline V gene encodes CDR1 MNHEY and CDR2 SMNVEV (reference sequence). The DNA for the CDR3 is TGTGCCAGCAGTTTTACAGGGGCCTACGAGCAGTACTTC. It codes for CASSFTGAYEQYF.

The gene calls are TRBV29-1 and TRBJ2-1; 7 bases are shared with TRBD1. This CDR3 comprises 15 residues. Germline values: CDR1 SQVTM, CDR2 ANQGSEA. The trim removed 2 bases at V and 3 bases at J, leaving 7 bases unmatched. The CDR3 DNA follows: TGCAGCGTTGAACGGATGACAGGGTTCTACAATGAGCAGTTCTTC. Its protein product is CSVERMTGFYNEQFF.